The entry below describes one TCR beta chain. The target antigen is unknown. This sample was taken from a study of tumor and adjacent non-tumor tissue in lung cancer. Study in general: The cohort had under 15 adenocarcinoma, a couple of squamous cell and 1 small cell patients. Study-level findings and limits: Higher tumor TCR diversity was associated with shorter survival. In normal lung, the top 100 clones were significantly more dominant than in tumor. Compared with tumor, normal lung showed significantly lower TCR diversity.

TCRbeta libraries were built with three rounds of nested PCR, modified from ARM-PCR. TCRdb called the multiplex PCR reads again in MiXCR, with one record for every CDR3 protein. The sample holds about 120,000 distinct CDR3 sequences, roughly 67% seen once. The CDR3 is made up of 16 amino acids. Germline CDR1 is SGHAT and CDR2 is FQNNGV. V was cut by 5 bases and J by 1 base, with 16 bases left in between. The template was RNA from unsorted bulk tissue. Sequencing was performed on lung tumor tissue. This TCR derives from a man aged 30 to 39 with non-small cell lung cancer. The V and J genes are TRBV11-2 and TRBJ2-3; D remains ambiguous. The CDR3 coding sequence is TGTGCCAGCAGCCTATTACTCGGCGGCGGCACAGATACGCAGTATTTT. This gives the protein CASSLLLGGGTDTQYF.